A single sample is the source of the 28 T cell receptor beta chains below, sequenced in a study of T cell clones after liver transplantation. Some clones are missing from TCRdb's copy, which holds only in-frame ones; the method was immunoSEQ multiplex PCR. Of roughly 72,000 clones listed, under 90% are singletons. Sequencing was performed on CD4+ T cells from blood, taken around 50 months after liver transplant. Receptors originate from a human patient who received a liver transplant. Some T cells may be the graft donor's.

The chain employs TRBV19 and TRBJ1-4, with TRBD1 as a possible D gene (5 bases). Germline CDR1 reads LNHDA; CDR2 reads SQIVND (reference sequence). V shed 1 base and J shed 5 bases, with 17 bases lying between them. This CDR3 has 17 residues. CDR3 protein: CASSIVQRDRPNEKLFF. The CDR3 DNA reads as TGTGCCAGTAGTATAGTCCAAAGGGACCGCCCGAATGAAAAACTGTTTTTT.

The chain combines TRBV4-3 with TRBJ2-3; 11 bases map to TRBD1. The CDR3 totals 16 residues. V was clipped by 3 bases and J by 6 bases; unmatched bases: 8. CDR1 and CDR2 (germline): LGHNA, YSLEER. The CDR3 loop is CASSHQRGQGGDTQYF. The CDR3 nucleotides are TGCGCCAGCAGCCACCAGAGGGGACAGGGGGGGGATACGCAGTATTTT.

The table lists this clone with a count of one. The V gene is TRBV10-3, the J gene TRBJ2-7; the match to TRBD2 covers 9 bases. The CDR3 is made up of 16 amino acids. V was clipped by 3 bases and J by 0 bases; unmatched bases: 6. Germline V gives CDR1 ENHRY, CDR2 SYGVKD. In DNA form, the CDR3 reads TGTGCCATCAGTGATCCCAGCGGGGGGAGCTCCTACGAGCAGTACTTC. This encodes CAISDPSGGSSYEQYF.

The CDR3 region has the DNA TGTGCCAGCAGTCCAAGGACAGGCGGGATGAGAGGAAACACCATATATTTT. As protein: CASSPRTGGMRGNTIYF. This chain joins TRBV28 and TRBJ1-3; 7 nucleotides line up with TRBD1. The CDR3 length is 17 residues. Germline V gene data show CDR1 as MDHEN and CDR2 as SYDVKM. V dropped 5 bases and J dropped 4; count of bases not matched to a gene: 14.

The J gene is TRBJ2-3, the V gene TRBV28, with TRBD1 matching 7 bases. Germline V gives CDR1 MDHEN, CDR2 SYDVKM. Trimming removed 4 bases from V and 5 bases from J; junction bases left unmatched: 6. CDR3 size: 14 residues. The CDR3 region is CASSSPGQLDTQYF. CDR3 nucleotides: TGTGCCAGCAGTTCTCCGGGACAGCTAGATACGCAGTATTTT.

The chain uses TRBV5-1 and TRBJ2-2, with D perhaps matching TRBD2 (7 bases). Germline assignment: CDR1 SGHRS and CDR2 YFSETQ. With 2 bases removed from V and 6 bases from J, the gap between germline ends came to 11 bases. The CDR3 loop spans 14 amino acids. CDR3 DNA: TGCGCCAGCAGCTTAGACGGGGGGCCCGGGGAGCTGTTTTTT. The encoded protein is CASSLDGGPGELFF.

The rearrangement uses TRBV28 and TRBJ2-4, with D unresolved. V lost 1 base and J 0 bases, leaving 7 bases between the germline ends. CDR1 is MDHEN, CDR2 SYDVKM, per germline. This CDR3 comprises 15 residues. This chain's CDR3 is CASSLSETAKNIQYF. The CDR3 DNA reads TGTGCCAGCAGTTTATCCGAAACAGCCAAAAACATTCAGTACTTC. Looking up the rest from reference TRBV28 and TRBJ2-4 gives the full variable domain: DVKVTQSSRYLVKRTGEKVFLECVQDMDHENMFWYRQDPGLGLRLIYFSYDVKMKEKGDIPEGYSVSREKKERFSLILESASTNQTSMYLCASSLSETAKNIQYFGAGTRLSVL.

This chain links TRBV7-2 with TRBJ2-5, with 11 bases aligning to TRBD2. J lost 5 bases, V lost 5 bases, and 10 bases had no gene match. Looked up from germline, CDR1 is SGHTA and CDR2 is FQGNSA. CDR3 length: 16 residues. CDR3 loop: CASSPVAGGPRETQYF. The CDR3 DNA follows: TGTGCCAGCAGCCCAGTAGCGGGAGGGCCACGGGAGACCCAGTACTTC.

Here the CDR3 DNA reads TGTGCCAGCAGCTCCCCCAGGACAGGGGGCGCAACTAATGAAAAACTGTTTTTT. Protein: CASSSPRTGGATNEKLFF. The V call is TRBV7-3, the J call TRBJ1-4; 11 nucleotides match TRBD1. CDR3 length: 18 residues. Germline assignment: CDR1 SGHTA and CDR2 FQGTGA. Trimming removed 4 bases from V and 0 bases from J; junction bases left unmatched: 7.

J is TRBJ2-3 and V is TRBV11-1; D is undetermined. The CDR3 consists of 16 residues. Trimming stripped 5 bases from V and 2 bases from J, with 17 bases between. CDR1 and CDR2 (germline): SGHAT, FQDESV (reference sequence). Written as DNA, the CDR3 is TGTGCCAGCAGCAGAGTAGGCCTATGGCCCACAGATACGCAGTATTTT. This translates into CASSRVGLWPTDTQYF.

With regard to this clone: The sample carries other DNA sequences with the same CDR3. This chain connects TRBV5-1 to TRBJ1-2; D unresolved. The CDR3 is made up of 15 amino acids. V lost 0 bases and J 2 bases, leaving 11 bases between the germline ends. Per germline, CDR1 SGHRS and CDR2 YFSETQ. CDR3 sequence reads: CASSLDDRRNYGYTF. The CDR3 coding sequence is TGCGCCAGCAGCTTGGATGACCGCCGCAACTATGGCTACACCTTC.

The V and J genes are TRBV7-9 and TRBJ1-2; a weak D match, TRBD1 (6 bases). V lost 2 bases to trimming and J lost 5 bases, with 9 bases between them. This CDR3 region has 13 residues. From germline, CDR1 is SEHNR and CDR2 FQNEAQ (reference sequence). In DNA, the CDR3 is TGTGCCAGCAGCTTACAGGGGATTTATGGCTACACCTTC. Its translation: CASSLQGIYGYTF.

The chain combines TRBV12-5 with TRBJ2-2; D is unresolved. CDR3 length equals 11 residues. V lost 3 bases, J lost 8 bases, and 4 bases lay in between. From germline, CDR1 is LGHNT and CDR2 FRNRAP. The CDR3: CASGFLGELFF. CDR3 DNA: TGTGCTAGTGGTTTCCTTGGGGAGCTGTTTTTT.

The chain joins TRBV18 to TRBJ2-7; the match to TRBD1 covers 8 bases. The CDR3 length is 14 residues. V was clipped by 6 bases and J by 5 bases; unmatched bases: 9. Germline V gene sequence: CDR1 KGHSH, CDR2 LQKENI. This CDR3 reads CASSPRGHLDEQYF. In DNA form, the CDR3 reads TGTGCCAGCTCCCCCAGGGGGCACCTCGACGAGCAGTACTTC.

This chain links TRBV7-2 with TRBJ1-2, with TRBD1 as a possible D gene (5 bases). CDR3 length equals 14 residues. V lost 5 bases to trimming and J lost 7 bases, with 17 bases between them. CDR1 and CDR2 from the germline V gene are SGHTA and FQGNSA. The CDR3 coding sequence is TGTGCCAGCAGCCTGGACAATGACCAGGGTGGCTACACCTTC. Translated: CASSLDNDQGGYTF. The variable domain in full, completed from reference TRBV7-2 and TRBJ1-2, reads GAGVSQSPSNKVTEKGKDVELRCDPISGHTALYWYRQSLGQGLEFLIYFQGNSAPDKSGLPSDRFSAERTGGSVSTLTIQRTQQEDSAVYLCASSLDNDQGGYTFGSGTRLTVV.

The rearrangement links TRBV9 to TRBJ2-7; unclear D gene. V was clipped by 4 bases and J by 3 bases, with 17 bases between them. Germline V gene data show CDR1 as SGDLS and CDR2 as YYNGEE. The length of the CDR3 is 15 residues. The CDR3 is CASSPRVGSDYEQYF. CDR3 nucleotides: TGTGCCAGCAGCCCCCGGGTCGGAAGTGACTACGAGCAGTACTTC.

V is TRBV7-2 and J is TRBJ2-4; 8 nucleotides align to TRBD1. Germline V gene data show CDR1 as SGHTA and CDR2 as FQGNSA. V gave up 5 bases and J gave up 7 bases; unmatched junction bases: 13. There are 16 residues in the CDR3. The CDR3 loop reads CASSPRSQGAWNIQYF. The CDR3 DNA reads TGTGCCAGCAGCCCCCGCAGCCAGGGGGCTTGGAACATTCAGTACTTC. Using reference TRBV7-2 and TRBJ2-4 for the parts outside the CDR3, the full variable domain is GAGVSQSPSNKVTEKGKDVELRCDPISGHTALYWYRQSLGQGLEFLIYFQGNSAPDKSGLPSDRFSAERTGGSVSTLTIQRTQQEDSAVYLCASSPRSQGAWNIQYFGAGTRLSVL.

The V call is TRBV5-4, the J call TRBJ2-7; TRBD2 matches 9 bases. CDR1 and CDR2 (germline): SGHNT, YYREEE (reference sequence). CDR3 length: 16 residues. Trimming at V came to 2 bases and at J to 7 bases, leaving 13 bases not matched to a gene. The CDR3 region is CASSLGARGRAEEQYF. The CDR3 DNA reads TGTGCCAGCAGCTTAGGGGCTCGCGGGAGGGCCGAAGAGCAGTACTTC. Full variable domain (outside the CDR3, taken from reference TRBV5-4 and TRBJ2-7): ETGVTQSPTHLIKTRGQQVTLRCSSQSGHNTVSWYQQALGQGPQFIFQYYREEENGRGNFPPRFSGLQFPNYSSELNVNALELDDSALYLCASSLGARGRAEEQYFGPGTRLTVT.

This chain uses TRBV28 with TRBJ2-4, with 8 bases matching TRBD1. This CDR3 is 14 amino acids long. J was trimmed by 3 bases and V by 5 bases; bases with no gene match: 3. Germline CDR1 MDHEN, CDR2 SYDVKM. The CDR3 DNA sequence: TGTGCCAGCAGTCCAGACAGGGGCAAAAACATTCAGTACTTC. Translation gives CASSPDRGKNIQYF.

For this clone: The identical CDR3 is also encoded by other nucleotide sequences in the sample. The chain has TRBV30 and TRBJ2-1, with TRBD2 matching 8 bases. V shed 3 bases, J shed 3 bases, and the junction held 7 bases outside the gene matches. This CDR3 region has 15 residues. Germline V CDR1 and CDR2: GTSNPN, SVGIG (reference sequence). This CDR3 reads CAWRLAALDYNEQFF. The CDR3 nucleotides read TGTGCCTGGAGACTAGCGGCCCTGGACTACAATGAGCAGTTCTTC.

The chain uses TRBV11-2 and TRBJ2-7; TRBD2 aligns across 10 bases. This CDR3 region has 15 residues. J lost 3 bases, V lost 0 bases, and 2 bases had no gene match. Germline V gene lookup returns CDR1 SGHAT and CDR2 FQNNGV. The DNA for the CDR3 is TGTGCCAGCAGCTTAGAAGCGGGGGGGTTCTACGAGCAGTACTTC. Its protein product is CASSLEAGGFYEQYF.

The V call is TRBV19, the J call TRBJ1-5, with 8 bases fitting TRBD1. V was pared by 6 bases and J by 5 bases, with 3 bases of the junction left unmatched. Germline V gene lookup returns CDR1 LNHDA and CDR2 SQIVND (reference sequence). This CDR3 has 13 residues. CDR3: CASRKTGDQPQHF. The CDR3 bases are TGTGCCAGTAGAAAGACAGGGGATCAGCCCCAGCATTTT.

J is TRBJ1-3 and V is TRBV11-2, with D tentatively TRBD1 (5 bases). CDR3 length: 17 amino acids. Germline-derived CDR1 and CDR2 are SGHAT and FQNNGV. The germline V and J ends were trimmed by 4 bases and 0 bases, with 16 bases remaining between them. The CDR3 sequence: CASSSLGGMASGNTIYF. In DNA form, the CDR3 reads TGTGCCAGCAGCTCGCTTGGGGGAATGGCCTCTGGAAACACCATATATTTT.

The chain joins TRBV7-2 to TRBJ2-3; possible D gene TRBD2, 5 bases. Germline V gene data show CDR1 as SGHTA and CDR2 as FQGNSA. The CDR3 length is 15 residues. Trimming took 3 bases from V and 5 from J, leaving 15 bases between them. The CDR3 DNA reads TGTGCCAGCAGCTTGGCGGGTCCTCCAGGAGATACGCAGTATTTT. Residues: CASSLAGPPGDTQYF.

This rearrangement joins TRBV9 to TRBJ2-7; 9 nucleotides match TRBD2. V dropped 0 bases and J dropped 3; count of bases not matched to a gene: 7. The germline gives CDR1 SGDLS, CDR2 YYNGEE. The CDR3 is 16 amino acids. CDR3 coding DNA: TGTGCCAGCAGCGTAGATGGTAGCGGGAGAGTCTACGAGCAGTACTTC. This codes for CASSVDGSGRVYEQYF.

This chain joins TRBV28 and TRBJ2-7; 7 bases align to TRBD2. The V gene's germline CDR1 is MDHEN and CDR2 SYDVKM. The CDR3 covers 14 residues. V shed 4 bases, J shed 0 bases, and the junction held 3 bases outside the gene matches. CDR3 nucleotide sequence: TGTGCCAGCAGTTCAGCGGGAATCTCCTACGAGCAGTACTTC. As protein: CASSSAGISYEQYF.

The V gene is TRBV9, the J gene TRBJ2-5; no clear D. Trimming shortened V by 0 bases and J by 1 base, and 13 bases separated the two germline ends. CDR3 length: 16 residues. Germline lookup yields CDR1 SGDLS and CDR2 YYNGEE. DNA of the CDR3: TGTGCCAGCAGCGTAGGGGCAGCCTACCTCCAAGAGACCCAGTACTTC. Residues: CASSVGAAYLQETQYF.

The chain has TRBV18 and TRBJ1-2, with D possibly TRBD1 on 5 matching bases. Germline V gives CDR1 KGHSH, CDR2 LQKENI. The CDR3 runs 14 residues. With 0 bases removed from V and 4 bases from J, the gap between germline ends came to 9 bases. CDR3 in amino acids: CASSPPSGPYGYTF. CDR3 DNA: TGTGCCAGCTCACCACCATCAGGGCCCTATGGCTACACCTTC.